This entry lists 8 T cell receptor beta chains sequenced from one sample in a study of control samples from healthy donors and cancer patients. Profiled with immunoSEQ multiplex PCR; TCRdb holds only in-frame clones, not every one. The sample includes approximately 90,000 clones, approximately 86% seen only once; the top ten take roughly 19%. The sequencing input was blood. The source is a man aged 25-45 years in good health.

This chain uses TRBV19 with TRBJ2-7; D unclear. The CDR3 length is 14 residues. CDR1 is LNHDA, CDR2 SQIVND, per germline (reference sequence). V lost 6 bases to trimming and J lost 0 bases, with 12 bases between them. The CDR3 here is CASRTFPDSYEQYF. The CDR3 DNA is TGTGCCAGTAGGACATTCCCCGACTCCTACGAGCAGTACTTC.

In its sample, this clone was seen once. J is TRBJ1-1 and V is TRBV30; no definite D call. The CDR3 consists of 16 residues. Germline V gene lookup returns CDR1 GTSNPN and CDR2 SVGIG (reference sequence). V shed 0 bases and J shed 5 bases, with 19 bases lying between them. CDR3 DNA: TGTGCCTGGAGTGTAAAGGGTCCCCAGGCAAGTACTGAAGCTTTCTTT. Encoded protein: CAWSVKGPQASTEAFF.

V is TRBV5-4 and J is TRBJ1-2, with 7 bases aligning to TRBD1. With V trimmed by 3 bases and J by 7 bases, 9 bases remained unmatched. The CDR3 is made up of 14 amino acids. Germline V gene lookup returns CDR1 SGHNT and CDR2 YYREEE (reference sequence). The CDR3 DNA sequence: TGTGCCAGCAGCTCGGAGACAGGGATGAGTGGCTACACCTTC. Amino acids: CASSSETGMSGYTF.

This chain joins TRBV5-1 and TRBJ2-7; possibly TRBD1 or TRBD2 for D (5 bases each). CDR3 length: 13 residues. Trimming stripped 0 bases from V and 6 bases from J, with 10 bases between. Germline assignment: CDR1 SGHRS and CDR2 YFSETQ. This CDR3 is CASSLGGRGEQYF. CDR3 coding DNA: TGCGCCAGCAGCTTGGGGGGGAGAGGCGAGCAGTACTTC.

The genes are TRBV19 and TRBJ1-5; 7 nucleotides align to TRBD1. This CDR3 contains 14 residues. With 7 bases clipped from V and 9 bases from J, the junction kept 12 bases outside the gene matches. The germline V gene has CDR1 LNHDA and CDR2 SQIVND (reference sequence). The CDR3 region is CASTPGQQSPPQHF. The CDR3 coding sequence is TGTGCCAGTACTCCGGGACAGCAATCACCGCCCCAGCATTTT.

The chain couples TRBV10-3 to TRBJ2-7; 8 bases align to TRBD2. Trimming at V came to 3 bases and at J to 0 bases, leaving 7 bases not matched to a gene. CDR1 and CDR2 from the germline V gene are ENHRY and SYGVKD. This CDR3 region has 16 residues. The CDR3 protein is CAISESRGVNSYEQYF. The CDR3 DNA follows: TGTGCCATCAGTGAATCGCGGGGGGTGAACTCCTACGAGCAGTACTTC.

The genes are TRBV3-1 (or the pseudogene TRBV3-2) and TRBJ1-5, with TRBD1 as a possible D gene (5 bases). Germline CDR1 and CDR2: LGHDT and YNNKEL (reference sequence). CDR3 length equals 14 residues. The ends were cut back, 5 bases at V and 7 bases at J, with 15 bases in the middle. The CDR3 reads CASSSGRGPQPQHF. CDR3 in DNA: TGTGCCAGCAGCTCCGGGAGGGGCCCCCAGCCCCAGCATTTT.

This clone was detected only a few times. V gene TRBV7-9 combines with J gene TRBJ2-3; D is unresolved. Trimming removed 6 bases at V and 0 bases at J, with 4 bases between. This CDR3 has 12 amino acids. Germline CDR1 reads SEHNR; CDR2 reads FQNEAQ (reference sequence). The CDR3 DNA reads as TGTGCCAGCAGACCAAGCACAGATACGCAGTATTTT. It translates to CASRPSTDTQYF.